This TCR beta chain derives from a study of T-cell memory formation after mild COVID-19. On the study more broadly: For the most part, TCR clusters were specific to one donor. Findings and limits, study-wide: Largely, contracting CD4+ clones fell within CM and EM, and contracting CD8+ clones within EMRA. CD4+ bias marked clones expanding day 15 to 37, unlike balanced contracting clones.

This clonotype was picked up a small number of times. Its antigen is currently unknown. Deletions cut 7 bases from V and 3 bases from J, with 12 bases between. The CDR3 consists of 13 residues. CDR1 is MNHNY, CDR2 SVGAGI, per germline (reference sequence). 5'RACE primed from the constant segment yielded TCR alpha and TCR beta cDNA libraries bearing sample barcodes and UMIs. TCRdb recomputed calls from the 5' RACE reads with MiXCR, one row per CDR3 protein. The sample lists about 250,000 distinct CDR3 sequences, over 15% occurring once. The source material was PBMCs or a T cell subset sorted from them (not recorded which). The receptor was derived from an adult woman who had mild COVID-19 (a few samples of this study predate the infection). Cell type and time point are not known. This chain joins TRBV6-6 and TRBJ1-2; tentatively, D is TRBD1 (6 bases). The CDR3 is CASTPTGDYGYTF. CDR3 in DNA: TGTGCCAGCACTCCGACAGGAGACTATGGCTACACCTTC.